The TCR beta chain described here comes from a study of cytomegalovirus exposure and HLA in healthy donors. Primers included in the PCR were 60 Vbeta and 13 Jbeta primers. Measured with immunoSEQ multiplex PCR; TCRdb has only the in-frame clones, and not every one. This table has more than 20,000 clones, about two thirds appearing once. Germline V gene lookup returns CDR1 SEHNR and CDR2 FQNEAQ (reference sequence). The germline V and J ends were trimmed by 8 bases and 9 bases, with 20 bases remaining between them. The CDR3 extends over 14 amino acids. Sequences were obtained from PBMCs. This sequence joins TRBV7-9 and TRBJ1-5; tentative D call: TRBD1 (6 bases). This receptor was taken from a woman between 50 and 59 years old in good health and CMV-seronegative. CDR3 in amino acids: CASRDTGSVGPQHF. The CDR3 nucleotides read TGTGCCAGCCGGGACACCGGATCCGTGGGGCCCCAGCATTTT.